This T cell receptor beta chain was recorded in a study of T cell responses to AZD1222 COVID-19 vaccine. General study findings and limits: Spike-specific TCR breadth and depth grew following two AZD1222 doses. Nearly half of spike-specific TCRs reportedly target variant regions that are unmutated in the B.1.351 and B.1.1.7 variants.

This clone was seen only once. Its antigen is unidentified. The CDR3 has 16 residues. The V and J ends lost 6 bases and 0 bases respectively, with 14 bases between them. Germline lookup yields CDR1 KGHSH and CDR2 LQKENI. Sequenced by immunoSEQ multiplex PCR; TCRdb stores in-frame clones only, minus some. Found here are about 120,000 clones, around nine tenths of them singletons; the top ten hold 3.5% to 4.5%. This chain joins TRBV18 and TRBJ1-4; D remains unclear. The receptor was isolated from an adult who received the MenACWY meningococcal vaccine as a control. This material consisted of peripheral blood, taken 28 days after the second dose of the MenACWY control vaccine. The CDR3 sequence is CASSLTVTSTNEKLFF. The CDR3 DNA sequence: TGTGCCAGCTCCTTGACCGTAACCTCAACTAATGAAAAACTGTTTTTT.